Detailed here is one T cell receptor (beta chain). This clonotype was recorded a few times. Its antigen is not yet known. Base qualities are missing; no much larger clone stands one base away. The CDR3 starts with the cysteine, ends with the phenylalanine, and has 15 residues. Only the CDR3 region is kept as DNA, spanning 45 bases read in frame from base 1. Compared with germline, V lacks 6 bases and J lacks 7 bases; bases without a gene match: 14. Reading the germline V gene (reference sequence) gives CDR1 DFQATT and CDR2 SNEGSKA. Receptor amplification or capture employed RT-PCR. The instrument was an Illumina HiSeq 2500. Clones were called with MiXCR by TCRdb after fastp trimmed the public reads at Q25, and only in-frame beta chains were retained. Each CDR3 protein appears once, grouped with its most common genes and DNA. The sample table contains 600,000 to 850,000 distinct CDR3 sequences; only one count was recorded for 11% to 15% of them. 6% to 9.5% of the sample is in the top ten clones.

These data are taken from a study of response to subunit inactivated influenza vaccine (dated by TCRdb to about 2018). Background on the whole study: To follow how T cells responded to a trivalent subunit inactivated influenza vaccine, the researchers relied on deep quantitative profiling of the T cell receptor repertoire. Here is what the overall study found, with its caveats: It was suggested by the authors that each seasonal influenza vaccination may recruit only a limited number of new T cells.

This TCR derives from a man in his fifties or sixties who received an inactivated influenza vaccine. Donor details come from another sample of the same person, matched by shared clones. The sequence is built from TRBV20-1 and TRBJ2-1, and 8 bases in between align with TRBD2. The source was PBMCs from blood, collected around 14 days before vaccination. The CDR3 has the sequence CSANRLARGWNEQFF. The bases read TGCAGTGCCAACAGACTAGCGAGGGGGTGGAATGAGCAGTTCTTC.